These T cell receptor beta chains were read from a single sample in a study of TIL therapy for anti-PD-1-resistant metastatic lung cancer. The method was immunoSEQ multiplex PCR; TCRdb's version includes in-frame clones alone and lacks a portion of them. The top ten clones hold approximately 2% of a sample with approximately 22,000 clones, just over 70% of them seen once. The sequencing here drew on blood, taken at baseline. All receptors come from a person between 25 and 80 years old with non-small cell lung cancer. CDR3s include the opening cysteine and the closing phenylalanine or tryptophan. Each record gives: clone size, J gene, V gene, D gene, CDR3 DNA, CDR3 protein. D genes are given only for firm matches. Not all rows give a size; the values are once, few, many and, for expanded clones, a class.

>-|TRBJ1-5|TRBV6-5|TRBD1
TGTGCCAGCAGTTACGGACAGGAGGGCGAGCCCCAGCATTTT
CASSYGQEGEPQHF
>-|TRBJ1-2|TRBV5-5|-
TGTGCCAGCATCCCAGGGGTTTCTAACTATGGCTACACCTTC
CASIPGVSNYGYTF
>-|TRBJ1-1|TRBV27|TRBD1
TGTGCCAGCAGTTTAGAGTGGGGACAGAGGGCATTGGTCACTGAAGCTTTCTTT
CASSLEWGQRALVTEAFF
>-|TRBJ1-6|TRBV4-1|TRBD1
TGCGCCAGCAGCCTGATGCCGGGACAGGGGACTTCACCCCTCCACTTT
CASSLMPGQGTSPLHF
>once|TRBJ1-2|TRBV4-3|-
TGCGCCAGCAGCCAAGATCGAGGGTGGCGTGCGGGGGGCTACACCTTC
CASSQDRGWRAGGYTF
>few|TRBJ2-1|TRBV6-5|TRBD1
TGTGCCAGCAGGACCGCGGGACAGGGTCGGAATGAGCAGTTCTTC
CASRTAGQGRNEQFF
>-|TRBJ1-2|TRBV6-2/TRBV6-3|-
TGTGCCAGCAGTTTCGGGGTGGCCGGCTACACCTTC
CASSFGVAGYTF
>-|TRBJ2-1|TRBV6-6|TRBD2
TGTGCCAGCAGCCTACTAGCGGGAGCCTACAATGAGCAGTTCTTC
CASSLLAGAYNEQFF
>-|TRBJ2-5|TRBV3-1/TRBV3-2|-
TGTGCCAGCAGCCAACTTTCTAGTCTTGGGGGGACCCAGTACTTC
CASSQLSSLGGTQYF
>few|TRBJ1-1|TRBV18|-
TGTGCCAGCTCACCCGACCTGGCAGGGTCGGCTGAAGCTTTCTTT
CASSPDLAGSAEAFF
>few|TRBJ1-2|TRBV3-1/TRBV3-2|-
TGTGCCAGCAGCCAAGATTCGGGGAGTGGCTACACCTTC
CASSQDSGSGYTF
>-|TRBJ1-5|TRBV6-2/TRBV6-3|-
TGTGCCAGCAGTCGTCAGGGGTACCTAAATAGCAATCAGCCCCAGCATTTT
CASSRQGYLNSNQPQHF
>-|TRBJ2-1|TRBV11-2|TRBD2
TGTGCCAGCAGCTTGGGCAGAGCGGGACTAGCGAACTACAATGAGCAGTTCTTC
CASSLGRAGLANYNEQFF
>few|TRBJ1-2|TRBV19|TRBD1
TGTGCCAGTAATACGGGACAGGGAAGTAACTATGGCTACACCTTC
CASNTGQGSNYGYTF
>once|TRBJ1-1|TRBV6-5|TRBD1
TGTGCCAGCAGTACGGACAGGGGGAGAGCTTTCTTT
CASSTDRGRAFF
>medium-sized|TRBJ2-3|TRBV7-3|-
TGTGCCAGCAGCCATAAAGGGACAGATACGCAGTATTTT
CASSHKGTDTQYF
>-|TRBJ1-6|TRBV24-1|-
TGTGCCACCAGTGAATCGGGACACGGCAGTTCACCCCTCCACTTT
CATSESGHGSSPLHF